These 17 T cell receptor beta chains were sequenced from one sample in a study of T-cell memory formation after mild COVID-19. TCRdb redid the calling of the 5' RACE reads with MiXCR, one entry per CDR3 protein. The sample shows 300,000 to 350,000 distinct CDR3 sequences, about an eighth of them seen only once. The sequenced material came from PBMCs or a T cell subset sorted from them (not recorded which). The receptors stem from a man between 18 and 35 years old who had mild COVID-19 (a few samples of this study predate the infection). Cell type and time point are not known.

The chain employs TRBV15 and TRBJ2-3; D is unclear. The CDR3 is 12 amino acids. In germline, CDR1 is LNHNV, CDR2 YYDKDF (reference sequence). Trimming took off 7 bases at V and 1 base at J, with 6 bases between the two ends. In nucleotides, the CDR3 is TGTGCCACCAACGTAGGCACAGATACGCAGTATTTT. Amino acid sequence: CATNVGTDTQYF.

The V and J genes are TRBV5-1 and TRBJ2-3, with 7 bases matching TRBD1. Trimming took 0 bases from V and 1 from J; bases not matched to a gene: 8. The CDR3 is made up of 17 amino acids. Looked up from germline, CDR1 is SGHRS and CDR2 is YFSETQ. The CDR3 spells CASSLDRGDGRTDTQYF. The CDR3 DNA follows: TGCGCCAGCAGCTTGGACAGGGGCGATGGACGCACAGATACGCAGTATTTT.

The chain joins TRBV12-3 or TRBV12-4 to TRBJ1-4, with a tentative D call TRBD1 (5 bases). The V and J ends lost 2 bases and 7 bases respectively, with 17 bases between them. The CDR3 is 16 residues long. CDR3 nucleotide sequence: TGTGCCAGCAGTTTAAGGGGCCCCCCAGAGGGTGAAAAACTGTTTTTT. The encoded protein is CASSLRGPPEGEKLFF.

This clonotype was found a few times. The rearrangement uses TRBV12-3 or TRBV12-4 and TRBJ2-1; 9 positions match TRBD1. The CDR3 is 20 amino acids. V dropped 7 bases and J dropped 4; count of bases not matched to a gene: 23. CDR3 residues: CASTISPGQGDGYAYNEQFF. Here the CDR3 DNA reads TGTGCCAGCACCATCTCTCCGGGACAGGGAGATGGTTACGCATACAATGAGCAGTTCTTC.

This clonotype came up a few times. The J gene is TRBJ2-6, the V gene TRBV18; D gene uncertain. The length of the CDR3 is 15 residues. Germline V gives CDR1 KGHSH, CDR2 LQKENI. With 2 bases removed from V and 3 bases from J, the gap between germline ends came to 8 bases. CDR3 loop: CASSPGVVGANVLTF. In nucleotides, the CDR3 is TGTGCCAGCTCACCAGGCGTGGTTGGGGCCAACGTCCTGACTTTC.

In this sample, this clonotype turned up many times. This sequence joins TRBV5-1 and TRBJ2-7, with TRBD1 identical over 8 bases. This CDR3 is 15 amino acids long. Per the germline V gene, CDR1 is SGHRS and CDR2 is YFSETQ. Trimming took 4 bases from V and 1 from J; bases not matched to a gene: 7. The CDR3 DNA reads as TGCGCCAGCAGCGTACAGGGGGGAGCTTCCTACGAGCAGTACTTC. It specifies CASSVQGGASYEQYF. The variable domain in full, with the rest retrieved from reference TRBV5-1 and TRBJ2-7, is KAGVTQTPRYLIKTRGQQVTLSCSPISGHRSVSWYQQTPGQGLQFLFEYFSETQRNKGNFPGRFSGRQFSNSRSEMNVSTLELGDSALYLCASSVQGGASYEQYFGPGTRLTVT.

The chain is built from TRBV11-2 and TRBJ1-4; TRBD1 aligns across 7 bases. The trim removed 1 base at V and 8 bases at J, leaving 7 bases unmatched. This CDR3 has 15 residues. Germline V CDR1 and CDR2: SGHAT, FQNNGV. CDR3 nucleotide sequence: TGTGCCAGCAGCTTAGGGAGAGGGGGCTTGGAAAAACTGTTTTTT. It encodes CASSLGRGGLEKLFF.

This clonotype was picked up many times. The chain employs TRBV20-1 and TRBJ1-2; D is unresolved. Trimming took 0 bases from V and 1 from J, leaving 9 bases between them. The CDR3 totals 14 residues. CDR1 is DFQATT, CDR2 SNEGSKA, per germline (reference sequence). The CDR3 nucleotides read TGCAGTGCTAGAGAAGGCGGCTTTAACTATGGCTACACCTTC. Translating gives CSAREGGFNYGYTF.

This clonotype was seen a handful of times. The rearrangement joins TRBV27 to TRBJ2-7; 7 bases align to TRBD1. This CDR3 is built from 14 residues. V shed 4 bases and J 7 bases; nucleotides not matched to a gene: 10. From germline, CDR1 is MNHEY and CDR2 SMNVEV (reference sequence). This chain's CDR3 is CASSWGQPGLEQYF. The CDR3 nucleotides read TGTGCCAGCAGTTGGGGACAGCCTGGGCTAGAGCAGTACTTC.

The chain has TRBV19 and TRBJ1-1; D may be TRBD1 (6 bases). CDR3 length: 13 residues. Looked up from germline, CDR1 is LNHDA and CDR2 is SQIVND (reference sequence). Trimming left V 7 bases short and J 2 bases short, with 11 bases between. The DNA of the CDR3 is TGTGCCAGTAAGCCGGGACAAAACACTGAAGCTTTCTTT. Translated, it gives CASKPGQNTEAFF.

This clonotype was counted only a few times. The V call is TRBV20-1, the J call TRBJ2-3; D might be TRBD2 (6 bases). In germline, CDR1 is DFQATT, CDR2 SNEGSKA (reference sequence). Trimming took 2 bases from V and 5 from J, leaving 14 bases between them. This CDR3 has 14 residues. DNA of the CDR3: TGCAGTGCTAGAACGGGACTTGTCAAAGATACGCAGTATTTT. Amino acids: CSARTGLVKDTQYF.

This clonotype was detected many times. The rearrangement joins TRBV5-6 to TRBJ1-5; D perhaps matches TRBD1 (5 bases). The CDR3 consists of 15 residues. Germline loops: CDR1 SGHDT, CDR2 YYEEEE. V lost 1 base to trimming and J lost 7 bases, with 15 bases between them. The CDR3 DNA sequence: TGTGCCAGCAGCTTGCGCCGGCAGGGTGGACAGCCCCAGCATTTT. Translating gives CASSLRRQGGQPQHF.

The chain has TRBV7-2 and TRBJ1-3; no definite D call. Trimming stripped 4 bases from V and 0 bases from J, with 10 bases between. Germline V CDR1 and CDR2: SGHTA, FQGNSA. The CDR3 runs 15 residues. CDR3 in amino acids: CASSSSGGSGNTIYF. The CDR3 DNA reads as TGTGCCAGCAGCTCCTCGGGAGGCTCTGGAAACACCATATATTTT. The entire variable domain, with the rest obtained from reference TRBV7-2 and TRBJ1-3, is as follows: GAGVSQSPSNKVTEKGKDVELRCDPISGHTALYWYRQSLGQGLEFLIYFQGNSAPDKSGLPSDRFSAERTGGSVSTLTIQRTQQEDSAVYLCASSSSGGSGNTIYFGEGSWLTVV.

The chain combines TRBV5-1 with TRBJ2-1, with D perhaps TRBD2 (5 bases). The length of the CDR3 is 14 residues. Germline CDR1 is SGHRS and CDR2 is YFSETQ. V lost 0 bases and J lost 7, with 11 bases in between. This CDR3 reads CASSLEEVSNEQFF. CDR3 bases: TGCGCCAGCAGCTTGGAGGAGGTTTCGAATGAGCAGTTCTTC.

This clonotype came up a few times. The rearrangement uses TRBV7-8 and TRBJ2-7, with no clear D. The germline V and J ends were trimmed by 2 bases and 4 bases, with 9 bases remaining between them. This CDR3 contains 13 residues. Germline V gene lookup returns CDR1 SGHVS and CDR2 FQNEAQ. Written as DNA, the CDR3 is TGTGCCAGCAGCTTAAAATCGGGTTACGAGCAGTACGTC. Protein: CASSLKSGYEQYV.

As DNA, the CDR3 is TGTGCCAGCAGCTTAGGAGGTCACTCCCAAGAGACCCAGTACTTC. This translates into CASSLGGHSQETQYF. The rearrangement links TRBV7-2 to TRBJ2-5; D unresolved. There are 15 residues in the CDR3. V lost 1 base and J lost 1, with 10 bases in between. Germline V gives CDR1 SGHTA, CDR2 FQGNSA.

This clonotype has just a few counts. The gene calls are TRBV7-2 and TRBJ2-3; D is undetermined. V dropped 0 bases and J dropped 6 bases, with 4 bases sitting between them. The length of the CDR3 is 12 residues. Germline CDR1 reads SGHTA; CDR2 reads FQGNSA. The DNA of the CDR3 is TGTGCCAGCAGCTTAGCCTACGATACGCAGTATTTT. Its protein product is CASSLAYDTQYF.